The next 9 T cell receptor beta chains were all read from a single sample in a study of CD8+ T cells in alopecia areata. The sample's treatment: oral pan-JAK inhibitor, 5-10 mg twice daily. After isolation, RNA underwent reverse transcription to generate cDNA as the sequencing template. Using immunoSEQ multiplex PCR, the repertoire was profiled, and TCRdb retains in-frame clones only, with some absent. The table records 250,000 to 350,000 clones, about 60% of them present only once. The sample consisted of CD4+ T cells sorted from blood, taken around week 53, from a patient treated with tofacitinib. The receptors were gathered from a human donor with alopecia areata.

CDR3 nucleotides: TGTGCCAGCAGAGGGACTCCAAGGGAGACCCAGTACTTC. It encodes CASRGTPRETQYF. V gene TRBV25-1 combines with J gene TRBJ2-5; the D gene is possibly TRBD2 (6 bases). Trimming left V 6 bases short and J 5 bases short, with 13 bases between. The CDR3 spans 13 residues. Germline V gives CDR1 MGHDK, CDR2 SYGVNS.

The chain uses TRBV30 and TRBJ2-3; the D call may be TRBD1 or TRBD2 (6 bases each). The V gene's germline CDR1 is GTSNPN and CDR2 SVGIG (reference sequence). CDR3 size: 15 residues. V was shortened by 5 bases and J by 4 bases, with 19 bases between the two germline ends. CDR3 DNA: TGTGCCTGGGGCGCCTCTCTCGGGGGCCCAGATACGCAGTATTTT. Protein product: CAWGASLGGPDTQYF. Variable domain in full (rest from reference TRBV30 and TRBJ2-3): SQTIHQWPATLVQPVGSPLSLECTVEGTSNPNLYWYRQAAGRGLQLLFYSVGIGQISSEVPQNLSASRPQDRQFILSSKKLLLSDSGFYLCAWGASLGGPDTQYFGPGTRLTVL.

The chain has TRBV29-1 and TRBJ2-1, with D maybe TRBD2 (5 bases). This CDR3 contains 16 residues. The germline V gene encodes CDR1 SQVTM and CDR2 ANQGSEA. V lost 1 base and J lost 4, with 17 bases in between. In DNA form, the CDR3 reads TGCAGCGTTGAAGGCCCCATCGGGGTGGGATACAATGAGCAGTTCTTC. Protein: CSVEGPIGVGYNEQFF.

The table lists this clone with a count of one. The chain couples TRBV10-2 to TRBJ1-3, with D possibly being TRBD1 (6 bases). The CDR3 has 15 amino acids. Germline V gene sequence: CDR1 WSHSY, CDR2 SAAADI. Trimming cost V 7 bases and J 0 bases, with 13 bases left between them. The CDR3 DNA follows: TGCGCCAGCACTCCCGACAGGAGCTCTGGAAACACCATATATTTT. Protein product: CASTPDRSSGNTIYF.

The chain recombines TRBV30 with TRBJ2-7; possibly TRBD1 for D (5 bases). The germline V gene has CDR1 GTSNPN and CDR2 SVGIG (reference sequence). This CDR3 contains 16 residues. V was trimmed by 1 base and J by 2 bases, leaving 18 bases between them. The DNA of the CDR3 is TGTGCCTGGAGTGGCGAAAAGACAGCGATGACCTACGAGCAGTACTTC. Residues: CAWSGEKTAMTYEQYF.

This chain connects TRBV18 to TRBJ1-4; 10 bases line up with TRBD1. The CDR3 is 14 amino acids. From germline, CDR1 is KGHSH and CDR2 LQKENI. The ends lost 8 bases at V and 8 bases at J; junction bases unmatched: 8. The CDR3 sequence is CASSRSGQGEKLFF. The CDR3 coding sequence is TGTGCCAGCAGCCGCTCGGGACAGGGGGAAAAACTGTTTTTT.

The chain links TRBV6-5 to TRBJ2-7; D is uncertain. CDR1 is MNHEY, CDR2 SVGAGI, per germline. The CDR3 runs 14 residues. The V end lost 6 bases, the J end lost 2 bases, and 14 bases lay between the germline ends. CDR3 coding DNA: TGTGCCAGCAGGCAATTCCCGGGCCCCTACGAGCAGTACTTC. Translation: CASRQFPGPYEQYF.

The chain recombines TRBV7-2 with TRBJ2-3; the D call may be TRBD1 or TRBD2 (6 bases each). CDR1 SGHTA and CDR2 FQGNSA come from the germline V gene. V lost 1 base to trimming and J lost 0 bases, with 11 bases between them. CDR3 length: 16 amino acids. The CDR3 is CASSLVRGPSTDTQYF. The CDR3 nucleotides are TGTGCCAGCAGCTTAGTACGGGGGCCCAGCACAGATACGCAGTATTTT.

This clone was seen just once. The rearrangement links TRBV15 to TRBJ2-2; D is unresolved. The germline V and J ends were trimmed by 0 bases and 0 bases, with 8 bases remaining between them. CDR1 is LNHNV, CDR2 YYDKDF, per germline (reference sequence). CDR3 length: 16 amino acids. The CDR3 reads CATSRDPTSNTGELFF. The DNA of the CDR3 is TGTGCCACCAGCAGAGACCCCACCTCGAACACCGGGGAGCTGTTTTTT.